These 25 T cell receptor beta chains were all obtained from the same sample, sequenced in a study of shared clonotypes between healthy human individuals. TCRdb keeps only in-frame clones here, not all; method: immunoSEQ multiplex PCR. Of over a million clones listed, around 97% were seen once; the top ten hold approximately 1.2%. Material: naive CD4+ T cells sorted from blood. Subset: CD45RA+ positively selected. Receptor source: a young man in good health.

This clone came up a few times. The chain's CDR3 is CASSLAGGNTGELFF. CDR3 nucleotides: TGTGCCAGCAGTTTAGCGGGAGGGAACACCGGGGAGCTGTTTTTT. J is TRBJ2-2 and V is TRBV6-5, with 10 bases lining up with TRBD2. Germline CDR1 reads MNHEY; CDR2 reads SVGAGI. The CDR3 covers 15 residues. With V trimmed by 4 bases and J by 1 base, 0 bases remained unmatched.

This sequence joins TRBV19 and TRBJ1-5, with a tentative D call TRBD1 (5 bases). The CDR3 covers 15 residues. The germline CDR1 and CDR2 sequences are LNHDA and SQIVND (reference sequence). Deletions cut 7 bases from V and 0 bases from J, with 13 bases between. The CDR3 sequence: CASTKETVSNQPQHF. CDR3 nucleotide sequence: TGTGCCAGTACCAAGGAGACAGTTAGCAATCAGCCCCAGCATTTT.

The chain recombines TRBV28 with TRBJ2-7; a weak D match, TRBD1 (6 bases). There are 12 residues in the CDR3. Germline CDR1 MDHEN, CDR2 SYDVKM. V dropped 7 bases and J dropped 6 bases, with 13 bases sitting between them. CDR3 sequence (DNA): TGTGCCAGCAAAGCCGGGACAATCGAGCAGTACTTC. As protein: CASKAGTIEQYF.

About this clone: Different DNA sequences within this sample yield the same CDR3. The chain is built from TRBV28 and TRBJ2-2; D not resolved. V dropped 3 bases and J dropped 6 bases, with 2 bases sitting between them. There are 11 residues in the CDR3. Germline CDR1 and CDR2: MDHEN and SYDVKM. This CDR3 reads CASSFAGELFF. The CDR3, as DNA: TGTGCCAGCAGTTTCGCCGGGGAGCTGTTTTTT.

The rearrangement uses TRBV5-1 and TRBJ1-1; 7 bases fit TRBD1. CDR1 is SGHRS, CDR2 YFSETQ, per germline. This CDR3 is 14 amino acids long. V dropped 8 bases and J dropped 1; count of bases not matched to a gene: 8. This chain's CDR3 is CASQGGQENTEAFF. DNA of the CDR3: TGCGCCAGTCAGGGAGGACAGGAGAACACTGAAGCTTTCTTT.

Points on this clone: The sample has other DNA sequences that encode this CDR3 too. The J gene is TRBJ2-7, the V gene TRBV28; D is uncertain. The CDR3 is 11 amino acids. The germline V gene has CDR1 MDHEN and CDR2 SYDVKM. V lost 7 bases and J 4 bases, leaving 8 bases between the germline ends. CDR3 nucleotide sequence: TGTGCCAGCACCTTGGGATACGAGCAGTACTTC. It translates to CASTLGYEQYF.

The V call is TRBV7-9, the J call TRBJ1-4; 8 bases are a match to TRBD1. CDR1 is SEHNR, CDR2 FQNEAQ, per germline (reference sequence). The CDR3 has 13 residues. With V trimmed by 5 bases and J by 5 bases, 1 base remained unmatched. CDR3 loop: CASSRDRNEKLFF. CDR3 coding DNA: TGTGCCAGCAGCCGGGACAGGAATGAAAAACTGTTTTTT.

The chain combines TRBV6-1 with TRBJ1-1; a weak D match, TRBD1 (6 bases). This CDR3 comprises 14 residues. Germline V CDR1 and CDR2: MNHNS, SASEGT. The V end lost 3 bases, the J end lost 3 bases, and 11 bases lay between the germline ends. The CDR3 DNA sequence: TGTGCCAGCAGTGACTTGACAGGTTACACTGAAGCTTTCTTT. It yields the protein CASSDLTGYTEAFF.

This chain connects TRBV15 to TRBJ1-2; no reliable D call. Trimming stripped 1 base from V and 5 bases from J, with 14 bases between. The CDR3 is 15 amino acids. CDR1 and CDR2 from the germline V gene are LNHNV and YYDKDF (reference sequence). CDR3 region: CATSRVWGLEYGYTF. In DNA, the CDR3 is TGTGCCACCAGCAGAGTTTGGGGTTTAGAGTATGGCTACACCTTC.

DNA for the CDR3: TGTGCCAGCAGTGGGACAGGGGGCTCAATTAGTGAAGCTTTCTTT. Its translation: CASSGTGGSISEAFF. V and J are TRBV2 and TRBJ1-1; TRBD1 agrees at 11 bases. Germline lookup yields CDR1 SNHLY and CDR2 FYNNEI. This CDR3 contains 15 residues. After removal of 4 bases from V and 7 bases from J, the junction contained 8 bases not matched to a gene.

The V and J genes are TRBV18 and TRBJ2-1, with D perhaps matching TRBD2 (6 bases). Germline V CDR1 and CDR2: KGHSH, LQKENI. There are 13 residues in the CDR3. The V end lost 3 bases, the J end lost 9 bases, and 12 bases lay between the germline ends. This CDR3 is CASSPQTSLEQFF. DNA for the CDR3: TGTGCCAGCTCACCCCAAACTAGCCTTGAGCAGTTCTTC.

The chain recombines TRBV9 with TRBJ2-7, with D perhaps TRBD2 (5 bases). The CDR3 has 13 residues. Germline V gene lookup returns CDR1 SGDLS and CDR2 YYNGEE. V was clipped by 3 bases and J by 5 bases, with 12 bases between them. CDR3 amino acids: CASSARLRDEQYF. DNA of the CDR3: TGTGCCAGCAGCGCTAGACTACGGGACGAGCAGTACTTC.

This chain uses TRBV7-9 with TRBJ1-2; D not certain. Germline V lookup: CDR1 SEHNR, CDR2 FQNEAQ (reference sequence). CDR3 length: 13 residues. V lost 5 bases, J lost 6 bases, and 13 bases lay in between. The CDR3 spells CASSPPARDGYTF. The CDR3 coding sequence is TGTGCCAGCAGCCCCCCTGCGAGGGATGGCTACACCTTC.

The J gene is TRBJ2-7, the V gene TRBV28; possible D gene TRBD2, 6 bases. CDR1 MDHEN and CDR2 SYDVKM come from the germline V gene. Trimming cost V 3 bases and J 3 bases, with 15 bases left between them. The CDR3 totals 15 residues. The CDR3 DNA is TGTGCCAGCAGTTTGAGGGACTCCCTGGGCTACGAGCAGTACTTC. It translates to CASSLRDSLGYEQYF.

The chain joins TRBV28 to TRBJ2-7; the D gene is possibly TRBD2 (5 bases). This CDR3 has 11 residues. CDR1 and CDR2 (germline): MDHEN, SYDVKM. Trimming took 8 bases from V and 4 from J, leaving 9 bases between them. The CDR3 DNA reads TGTGCCAGCTTTGGCGGGTACGAGCAGTACTTC. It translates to CASFGGYEQYF.

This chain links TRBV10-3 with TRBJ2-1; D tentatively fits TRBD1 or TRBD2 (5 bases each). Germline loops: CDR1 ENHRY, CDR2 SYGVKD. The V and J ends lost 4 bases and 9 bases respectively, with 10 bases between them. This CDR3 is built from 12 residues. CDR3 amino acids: CAISGFGAEQFF. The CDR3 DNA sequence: TGTGCCATCAGTGGTTTCGGGGCTGAGCAGTTCTTC.

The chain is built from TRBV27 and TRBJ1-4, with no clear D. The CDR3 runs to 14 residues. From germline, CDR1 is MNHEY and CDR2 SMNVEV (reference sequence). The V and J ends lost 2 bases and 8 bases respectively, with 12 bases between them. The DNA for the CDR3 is TGTGCCAGCAGTTTACTGGGTTCAGAGGAAAAACTGTTTTTT. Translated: CASSLLGSEEKLFF.

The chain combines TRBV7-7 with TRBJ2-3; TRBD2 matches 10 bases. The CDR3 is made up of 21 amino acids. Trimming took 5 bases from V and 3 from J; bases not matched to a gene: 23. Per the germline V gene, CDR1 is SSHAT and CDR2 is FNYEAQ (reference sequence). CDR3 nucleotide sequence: TGTGCCAGCAGCCCTTACGGCTCGGCTGGCCTAGCGGGAGTCCGGACAGATACGCAGTATTTT. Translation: CASSPYGSAGLAGVRTDTQYF.

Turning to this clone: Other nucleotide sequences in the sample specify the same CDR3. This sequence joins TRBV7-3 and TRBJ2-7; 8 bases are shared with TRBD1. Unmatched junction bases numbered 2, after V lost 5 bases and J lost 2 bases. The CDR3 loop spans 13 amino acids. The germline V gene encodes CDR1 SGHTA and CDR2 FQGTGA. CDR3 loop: CASSRDRTYEQYF. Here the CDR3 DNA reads TGTGCCAGCAGCCGGGACAGGACCTACGAGCAGTACTTC. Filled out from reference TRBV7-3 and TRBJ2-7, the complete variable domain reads GAGVSQTPSNKVTEKGKYVELRCDPISGHTALYWYRQSLGQGPEFLIYFQGTGAADDSGLPNDRFFAVRPEGSVSTLKIQRTERGDSAVYLCASSRDRTYEQYFGPGTRLTVT.

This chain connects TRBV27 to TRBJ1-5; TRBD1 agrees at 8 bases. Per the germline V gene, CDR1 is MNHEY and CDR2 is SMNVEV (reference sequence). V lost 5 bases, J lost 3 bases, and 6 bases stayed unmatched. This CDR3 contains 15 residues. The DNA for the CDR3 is TGTGCCAGCAGTAGCCCGGACAGGGCCAATCAGCCCCAGCATTTT. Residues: CASSSPDRANQPQHF.

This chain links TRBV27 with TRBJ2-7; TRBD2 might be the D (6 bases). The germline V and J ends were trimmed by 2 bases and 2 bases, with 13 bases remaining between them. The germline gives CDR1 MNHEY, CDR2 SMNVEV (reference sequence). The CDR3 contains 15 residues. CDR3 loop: CASSLILGGPYEQYF. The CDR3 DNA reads TGTGCCAGCAGTTTAATTCTGGGAGGCCCCTACGAGCAGTACTTC.

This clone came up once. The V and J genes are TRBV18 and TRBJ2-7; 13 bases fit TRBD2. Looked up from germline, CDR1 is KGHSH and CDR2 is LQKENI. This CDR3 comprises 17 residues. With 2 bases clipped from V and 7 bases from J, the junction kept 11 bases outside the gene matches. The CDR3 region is CASSPIAGTSGASEQYF. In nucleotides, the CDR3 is TGTGCCAGCTCACCAATTGCCGGGACTAGCGGGGCCTCGGAGCAGTACTTC.

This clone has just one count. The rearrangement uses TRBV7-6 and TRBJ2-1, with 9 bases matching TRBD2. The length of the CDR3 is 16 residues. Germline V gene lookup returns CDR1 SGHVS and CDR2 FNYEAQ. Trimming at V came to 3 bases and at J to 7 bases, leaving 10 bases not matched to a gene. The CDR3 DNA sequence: TGTGCCAGCAGCTTGCGGGGTAGCGGGAGTTGGAATGAGCAGTTCTTC. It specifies CASSLRGSGSWNEQFF.

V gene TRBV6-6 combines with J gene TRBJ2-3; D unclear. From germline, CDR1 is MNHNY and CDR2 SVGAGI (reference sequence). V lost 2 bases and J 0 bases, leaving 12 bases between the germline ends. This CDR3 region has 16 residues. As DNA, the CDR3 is TGTGCCAGCAGTTACGGCGGCGTTCCAAGCACAGATACGCAGTATTTT. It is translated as CASSYGGVPSTDTQYF.

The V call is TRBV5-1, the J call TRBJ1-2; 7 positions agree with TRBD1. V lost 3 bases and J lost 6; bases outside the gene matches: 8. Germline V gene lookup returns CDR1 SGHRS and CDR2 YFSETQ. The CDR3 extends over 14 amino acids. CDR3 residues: CASSSIQGRDGYTF. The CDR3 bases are TGCGCCAGCAGCTCCATACAGGGGAGGGATGGCTACACCTTC.